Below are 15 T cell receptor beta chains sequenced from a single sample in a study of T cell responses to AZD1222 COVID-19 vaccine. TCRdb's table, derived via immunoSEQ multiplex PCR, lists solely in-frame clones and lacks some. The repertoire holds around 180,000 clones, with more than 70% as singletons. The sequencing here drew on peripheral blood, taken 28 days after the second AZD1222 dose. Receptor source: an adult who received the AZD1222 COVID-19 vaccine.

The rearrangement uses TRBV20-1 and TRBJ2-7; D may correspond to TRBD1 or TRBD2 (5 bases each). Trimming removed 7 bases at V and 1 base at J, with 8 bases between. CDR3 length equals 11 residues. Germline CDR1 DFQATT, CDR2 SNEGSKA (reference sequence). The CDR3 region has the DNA TGCAGTGGGGGACCTTCCTACGAGCAGTACTTC. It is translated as CSGGPSYEQYF.

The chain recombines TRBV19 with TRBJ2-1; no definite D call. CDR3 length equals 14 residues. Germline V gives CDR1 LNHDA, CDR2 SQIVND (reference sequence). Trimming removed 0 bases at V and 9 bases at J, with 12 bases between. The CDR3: CASSIEPGLGEQFF. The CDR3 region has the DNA TGTGCCAGTAGTATAGAGCCGGGTCTGGGTGAGCAGTTCTTC.

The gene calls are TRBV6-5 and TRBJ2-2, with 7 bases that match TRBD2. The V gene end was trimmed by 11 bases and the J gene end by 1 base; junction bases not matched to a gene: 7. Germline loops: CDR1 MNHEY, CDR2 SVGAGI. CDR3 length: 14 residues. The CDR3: CAGKTSLNTGELFF. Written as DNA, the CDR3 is TGTGCCGGGAAGACTAGCCTGAACACCGGGGAGCTGTTTTTT.

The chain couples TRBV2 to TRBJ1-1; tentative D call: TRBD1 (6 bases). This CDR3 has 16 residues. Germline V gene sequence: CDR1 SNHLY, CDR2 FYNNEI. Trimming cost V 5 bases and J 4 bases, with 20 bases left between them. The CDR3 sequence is CASSSDRRLRTTEAFF. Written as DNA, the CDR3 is TGTGCCAGCAGTTCTGACAGGCGATTACGAACCACTGAAGCTTTCTTT.

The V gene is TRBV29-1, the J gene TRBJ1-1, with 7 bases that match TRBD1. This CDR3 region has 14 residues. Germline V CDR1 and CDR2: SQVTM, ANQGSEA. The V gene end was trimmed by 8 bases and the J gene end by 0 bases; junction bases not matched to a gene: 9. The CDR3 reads CSSKTGTVNTEAFF. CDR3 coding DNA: TGCAGCTCTAAAACCGGGACAGTGAACACTGAAGCTTTCTTT.

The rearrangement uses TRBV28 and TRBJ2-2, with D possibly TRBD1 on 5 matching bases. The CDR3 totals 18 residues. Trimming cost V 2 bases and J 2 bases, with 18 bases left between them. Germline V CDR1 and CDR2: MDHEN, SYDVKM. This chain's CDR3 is CASSLGWGRALNTGELFF. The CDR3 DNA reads TGTGCCAGCAGTTTAGGATGGGGCCGGGCCCTAAACACCGGGGAGCTGTTTTTT.

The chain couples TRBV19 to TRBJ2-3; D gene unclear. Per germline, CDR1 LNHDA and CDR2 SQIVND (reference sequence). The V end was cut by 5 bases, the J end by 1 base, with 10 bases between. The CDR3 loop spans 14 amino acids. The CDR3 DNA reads TGTGCCAGTAGTGTTGGGGTTGGCACAGATACGCAGTATTTT. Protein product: CASSVGVGTDTQYF.

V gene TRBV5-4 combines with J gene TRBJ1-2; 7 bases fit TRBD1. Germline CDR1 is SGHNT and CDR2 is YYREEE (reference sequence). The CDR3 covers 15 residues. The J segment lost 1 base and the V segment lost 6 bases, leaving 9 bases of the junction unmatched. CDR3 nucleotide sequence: TGTGCCAGCAACCCCCCGGGACAGAATAACTATGGCTACACCTTC. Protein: CASNPPGQNNYGYTF. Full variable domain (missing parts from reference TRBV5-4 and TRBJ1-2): ETGVTQSPTHLIKTRGQQVTLRCSSQSGHNTVSWYQQALGQGPQFIFQYYREEENGRGNFPPRFSGLQFPNYSSELNVNALELDDSALYLCASNPPGQNNYGYTFGSGTRLTVV.

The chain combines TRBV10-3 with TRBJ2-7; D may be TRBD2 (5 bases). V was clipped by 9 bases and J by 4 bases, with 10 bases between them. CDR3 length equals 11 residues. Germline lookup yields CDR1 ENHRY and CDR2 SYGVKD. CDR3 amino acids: CAMGRDYEQYF. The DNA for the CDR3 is TGTGCCATGGGTCGGGATTACGAGCAGTACTTC.

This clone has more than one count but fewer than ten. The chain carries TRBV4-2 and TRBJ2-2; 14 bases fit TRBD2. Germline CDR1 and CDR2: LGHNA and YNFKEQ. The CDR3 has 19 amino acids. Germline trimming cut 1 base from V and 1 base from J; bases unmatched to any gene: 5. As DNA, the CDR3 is TGTGCCAGCAGCCAAGTCGGGACTAGCGGGAGCGGGAACACCGGGGAGCTGTTTTTT. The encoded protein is CASSQVGTSGSGNTGELFF.

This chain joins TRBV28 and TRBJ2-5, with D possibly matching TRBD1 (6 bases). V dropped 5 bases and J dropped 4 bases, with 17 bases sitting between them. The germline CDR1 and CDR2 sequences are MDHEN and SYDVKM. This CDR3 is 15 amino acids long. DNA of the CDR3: TGTGCCAGCAGTGAGGCGGAACAGGGTAGAGAGACCCAGTACTTC. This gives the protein CASSEAEQGRETQYF.

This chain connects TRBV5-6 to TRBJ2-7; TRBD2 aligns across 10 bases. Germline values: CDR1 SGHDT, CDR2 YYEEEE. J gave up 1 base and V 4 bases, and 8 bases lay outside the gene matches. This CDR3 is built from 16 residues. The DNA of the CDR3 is TGTGCCAGCAGCCCTACCGGGACTAGCGTTTCCTACGAGCAGTACTTC. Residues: CASSPTGTSVSYEQYF.

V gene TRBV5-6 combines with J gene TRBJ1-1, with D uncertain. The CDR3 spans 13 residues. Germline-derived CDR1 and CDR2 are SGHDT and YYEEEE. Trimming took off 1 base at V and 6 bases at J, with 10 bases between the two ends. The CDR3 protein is CASSLMGLSEAFF. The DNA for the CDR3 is TGTGCCAGCAGCTTGATGGGTCTTTCTGAAGCTTTCTTT.

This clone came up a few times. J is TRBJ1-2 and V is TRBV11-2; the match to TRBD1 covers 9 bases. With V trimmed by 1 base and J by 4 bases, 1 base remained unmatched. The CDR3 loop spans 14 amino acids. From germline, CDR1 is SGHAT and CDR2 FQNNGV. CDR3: CASSLVDRGYGYTF. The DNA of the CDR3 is TGTGCCAGCAGCTTAGTGGACAGGGGCTATGGCTACACCTTC. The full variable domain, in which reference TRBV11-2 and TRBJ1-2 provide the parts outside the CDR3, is EAGVAQSPRYKIIEKRQSVAFWCNPISGHATLYWYQQILGQGPKLLIQFQNNGVVDDSQLPKDRFSAERLKGVDSTLKIQPAKLEDSAVYLCASSLVDRGYGYTFGSGTRLTVV.

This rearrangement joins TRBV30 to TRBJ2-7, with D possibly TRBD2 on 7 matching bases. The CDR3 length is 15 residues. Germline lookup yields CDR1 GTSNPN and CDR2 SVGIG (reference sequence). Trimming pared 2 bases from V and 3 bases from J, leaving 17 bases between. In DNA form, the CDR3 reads TGTGCCTGGAGTCCGGGGGGCCCACCTAACTACGAGCAGTACTTC. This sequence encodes CAWSPGGPPNYEQYF.